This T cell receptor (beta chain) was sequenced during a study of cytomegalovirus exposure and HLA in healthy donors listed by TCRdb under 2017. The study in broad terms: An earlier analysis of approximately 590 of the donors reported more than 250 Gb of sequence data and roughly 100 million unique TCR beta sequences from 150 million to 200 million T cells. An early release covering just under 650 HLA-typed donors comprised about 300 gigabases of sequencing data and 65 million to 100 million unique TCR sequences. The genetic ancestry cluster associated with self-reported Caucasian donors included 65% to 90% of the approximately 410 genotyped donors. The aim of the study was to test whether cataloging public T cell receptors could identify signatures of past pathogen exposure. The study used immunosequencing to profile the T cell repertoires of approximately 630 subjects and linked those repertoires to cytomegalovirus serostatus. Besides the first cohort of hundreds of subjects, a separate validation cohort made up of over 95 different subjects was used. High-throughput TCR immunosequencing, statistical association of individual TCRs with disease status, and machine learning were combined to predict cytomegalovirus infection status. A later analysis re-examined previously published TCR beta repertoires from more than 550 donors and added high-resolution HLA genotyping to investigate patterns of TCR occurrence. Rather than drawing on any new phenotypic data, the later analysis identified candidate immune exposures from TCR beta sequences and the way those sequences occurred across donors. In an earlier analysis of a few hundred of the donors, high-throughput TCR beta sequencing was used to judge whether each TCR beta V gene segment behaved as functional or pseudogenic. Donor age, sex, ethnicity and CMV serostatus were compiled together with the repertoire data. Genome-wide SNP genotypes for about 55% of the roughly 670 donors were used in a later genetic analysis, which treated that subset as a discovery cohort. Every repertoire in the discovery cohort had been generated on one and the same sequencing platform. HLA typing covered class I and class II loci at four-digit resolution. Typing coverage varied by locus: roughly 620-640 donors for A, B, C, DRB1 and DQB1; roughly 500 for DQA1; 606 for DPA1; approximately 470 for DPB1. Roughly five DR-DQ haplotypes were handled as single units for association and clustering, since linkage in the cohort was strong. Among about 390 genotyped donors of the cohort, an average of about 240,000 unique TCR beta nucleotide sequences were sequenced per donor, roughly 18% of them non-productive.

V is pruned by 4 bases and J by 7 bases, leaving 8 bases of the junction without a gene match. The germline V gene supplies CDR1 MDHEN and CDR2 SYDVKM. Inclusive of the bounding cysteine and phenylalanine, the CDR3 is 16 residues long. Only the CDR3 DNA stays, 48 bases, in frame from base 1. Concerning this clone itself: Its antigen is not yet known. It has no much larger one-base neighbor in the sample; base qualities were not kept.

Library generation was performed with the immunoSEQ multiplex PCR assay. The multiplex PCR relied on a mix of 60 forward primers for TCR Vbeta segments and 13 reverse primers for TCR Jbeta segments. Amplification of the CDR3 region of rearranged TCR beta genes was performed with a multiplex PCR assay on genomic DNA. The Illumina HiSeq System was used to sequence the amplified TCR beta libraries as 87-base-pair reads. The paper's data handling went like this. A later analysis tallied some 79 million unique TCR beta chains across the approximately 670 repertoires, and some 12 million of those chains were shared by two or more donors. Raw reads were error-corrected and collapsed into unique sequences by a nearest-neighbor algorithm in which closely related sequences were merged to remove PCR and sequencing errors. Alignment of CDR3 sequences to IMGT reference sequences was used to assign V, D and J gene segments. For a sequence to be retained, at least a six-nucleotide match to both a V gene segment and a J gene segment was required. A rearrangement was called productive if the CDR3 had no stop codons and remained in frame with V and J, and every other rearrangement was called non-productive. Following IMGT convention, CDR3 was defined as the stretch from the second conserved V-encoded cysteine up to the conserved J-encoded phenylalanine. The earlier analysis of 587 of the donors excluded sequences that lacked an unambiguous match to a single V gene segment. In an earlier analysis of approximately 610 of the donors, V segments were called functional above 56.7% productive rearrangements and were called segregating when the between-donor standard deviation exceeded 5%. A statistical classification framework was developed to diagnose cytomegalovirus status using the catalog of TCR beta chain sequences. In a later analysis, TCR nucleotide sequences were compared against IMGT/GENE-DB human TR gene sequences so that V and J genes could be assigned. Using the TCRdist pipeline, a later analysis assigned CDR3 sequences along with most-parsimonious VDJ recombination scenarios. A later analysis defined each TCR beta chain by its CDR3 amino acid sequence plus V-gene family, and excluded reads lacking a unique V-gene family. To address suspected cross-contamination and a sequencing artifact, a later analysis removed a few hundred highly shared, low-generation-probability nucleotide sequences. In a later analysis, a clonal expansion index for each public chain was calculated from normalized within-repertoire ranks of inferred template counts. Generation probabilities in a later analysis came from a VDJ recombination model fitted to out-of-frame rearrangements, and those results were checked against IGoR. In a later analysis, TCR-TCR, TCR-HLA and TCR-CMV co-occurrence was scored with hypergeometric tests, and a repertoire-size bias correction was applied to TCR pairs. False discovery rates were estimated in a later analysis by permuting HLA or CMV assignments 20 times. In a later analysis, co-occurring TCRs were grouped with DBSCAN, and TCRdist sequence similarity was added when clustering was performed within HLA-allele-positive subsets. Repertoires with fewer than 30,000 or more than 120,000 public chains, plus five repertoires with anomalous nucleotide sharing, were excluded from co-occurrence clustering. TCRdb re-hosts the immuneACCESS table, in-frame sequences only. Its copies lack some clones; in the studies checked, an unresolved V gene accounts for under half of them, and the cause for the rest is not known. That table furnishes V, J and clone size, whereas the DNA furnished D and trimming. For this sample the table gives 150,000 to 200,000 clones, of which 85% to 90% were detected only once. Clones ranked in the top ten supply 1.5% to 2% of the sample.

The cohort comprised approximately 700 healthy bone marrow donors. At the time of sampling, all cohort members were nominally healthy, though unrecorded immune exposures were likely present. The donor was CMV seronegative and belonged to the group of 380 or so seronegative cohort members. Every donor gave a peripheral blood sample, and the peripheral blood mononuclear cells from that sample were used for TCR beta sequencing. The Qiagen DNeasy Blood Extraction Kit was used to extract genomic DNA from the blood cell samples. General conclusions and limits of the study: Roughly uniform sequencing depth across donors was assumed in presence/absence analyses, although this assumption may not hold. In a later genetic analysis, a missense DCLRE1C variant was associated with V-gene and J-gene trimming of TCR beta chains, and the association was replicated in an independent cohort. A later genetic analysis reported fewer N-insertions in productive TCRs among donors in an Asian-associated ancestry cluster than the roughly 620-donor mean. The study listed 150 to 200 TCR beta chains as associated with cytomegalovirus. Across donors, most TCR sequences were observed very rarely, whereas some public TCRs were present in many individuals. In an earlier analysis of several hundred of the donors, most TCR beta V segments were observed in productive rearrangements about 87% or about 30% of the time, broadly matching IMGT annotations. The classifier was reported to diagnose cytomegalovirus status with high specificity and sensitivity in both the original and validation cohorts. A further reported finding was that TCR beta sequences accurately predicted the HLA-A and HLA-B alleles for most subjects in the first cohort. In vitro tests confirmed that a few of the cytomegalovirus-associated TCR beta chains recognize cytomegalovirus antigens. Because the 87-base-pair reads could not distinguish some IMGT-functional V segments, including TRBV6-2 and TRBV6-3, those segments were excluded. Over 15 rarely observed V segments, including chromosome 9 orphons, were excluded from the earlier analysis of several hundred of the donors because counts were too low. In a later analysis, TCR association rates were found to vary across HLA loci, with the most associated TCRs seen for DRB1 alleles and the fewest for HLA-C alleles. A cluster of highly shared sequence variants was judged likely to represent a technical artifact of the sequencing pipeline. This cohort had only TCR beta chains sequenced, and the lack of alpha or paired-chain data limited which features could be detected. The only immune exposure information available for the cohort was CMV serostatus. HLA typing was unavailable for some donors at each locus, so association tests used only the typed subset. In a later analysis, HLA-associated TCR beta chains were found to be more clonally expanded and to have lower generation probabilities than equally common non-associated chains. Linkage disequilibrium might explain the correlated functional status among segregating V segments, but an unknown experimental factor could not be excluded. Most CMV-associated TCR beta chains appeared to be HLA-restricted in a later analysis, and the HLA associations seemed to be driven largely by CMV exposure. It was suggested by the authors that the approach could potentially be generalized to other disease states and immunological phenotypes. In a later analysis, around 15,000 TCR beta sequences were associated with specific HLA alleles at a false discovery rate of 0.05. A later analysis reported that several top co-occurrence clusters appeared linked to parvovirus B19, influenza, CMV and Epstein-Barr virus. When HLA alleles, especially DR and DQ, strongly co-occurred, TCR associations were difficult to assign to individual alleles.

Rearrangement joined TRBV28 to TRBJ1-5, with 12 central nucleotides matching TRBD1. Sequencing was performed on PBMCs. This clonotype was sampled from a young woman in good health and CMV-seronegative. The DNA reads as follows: TGTGCCAGCAGTTCGGGACAGGGGGCGCGGGGCCAGCCCCAGCATTTT. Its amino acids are CASSSGQGARGQPQHF.